A selection of T cell receptor beta chains follows, all from one sample in a study of blood T cell repertoires in COVID-19. Sequencing used immunoSEQ multiplex PCR; TCRdb keeps in-frame clones, though not all of them. Among around 11,000 clones listed, around 80% were seen once. The sample comprised peripheral blood. These receptor sequences come from a man aged 65 to 85 with active COVID-19. Both conserved end residues are part of each CDR3. Fields, in order: clone size, D gene, J gene, V gene, CDR3 protein, CDR3 DNA. The D gene is left open where the match is weak. The size entry is marked missing in some rows and otherwise reads once, few, many or a size class.

>once|NA|TRBJ2-5|TRBV7-6
CASSPTRAETQYF
TGTGCCAGCAGCCCGACTAGAGCGGAGACCCAGTACTTC
>NA|NA|TRBJ2-7|TRBV7-7
CASSSGFSYEQYF
TGTGCCAGCAGCTCGGGATTCTCCTACGAGCAGTACTTC
>NA|TRBD2|TRBJ2-3|TRBV19
CASSIDSGGVTDTQYF
TGTGCCAGTAGTATAGATTCCGGGGGGGTCACAGATACGCAGTATTTT
>NA|NA|TRBJ1-2|TRBV6-6
CASSFPQGGYTF
TGTGCCAGCAGCTTCCCCCAGGGGGGCTACACCTTC
>NA|TRBD2|TRBJ2-7|TRBV6-1
CASSDRGGTRDSYEQYF
TGTGCCAGCAGTGATCGGGGGGGAACCAGGGATTCCTACGAGCAGTACTTC
>NA|NA|TRBJ2-1|TRBV7-9
CASSLGGPSSYNEQFF
TGTGCCAGCAGCTTAGGTGGTCCCAGCTCCTACAATGAGCAGTTCTTC
>NA|NA|TRBJ2-3|TRBV4-1
CASSLSGGPGTDTQYF
TGCGCCAGCAGCCTCTCAGGGGGGCCTGGCACAGATACGCAGTATTTT
>NA|NA|TRBJ2-2|TRBV9
CASSVGRTGELFF
TGTGCCAGCAGCGTAGGTAGAACCGGGGAGCTGTTTTTT
>NA|TRBD1|TRBJ1-5|TRBV5-8
CASSLGRGPSNQPQHF
TGTGCCAGCAGCTTGGGGAGGGGGCCGAGCAATCAGCCCCAGCATTTT
>NA|TRBD1|TRBJ2-5|TRBV19
CASRLTGVSQETQYF
TGTGCCAGCAGGCTCACAGGGGTCTCACAAGAGACCCAGTACTTC
>NA|TRBD2|TRBJ2-1|TRBV14
CASSPRVGIQEAGGYFNEQFF
TGTGCCAGCAGCCCCCGCGTAGGCATCCAAGAAGCGGGGGGGTATTTCAATGAGCAGTTCTTC
>NA|NA|TRBJ2-7|TRBV18
CASSPNGQGYEQYF
TGTGCCAGCTCACCGAATGGGCAGGGCTACGAGCAGTACTTC
>NA|TRBD1|TRBJ2-2|TRBV9
CASNRDSHTGELFF
TGTGCCAGCAACCGGGACAGTCACACCGGGGAGCTGTTTTTT
>NA|NA|TRBJ2-3|TRBV10-3
CAISGGRPRTDTQYF
TGTGCCATCAGTGGGGGGCGGCCTCGCACAGATACGCAGTATTTT
>NA|NA|TRBJ1-1|TRBV27
CASSFIRGNTEAFF
TGTGCCAGCAGTTTTATACGGGGGAACACTGAAGCTTTCTTT
>NA|NA|TRBJ1-3|TRBV7-2
CASSQWTSGRSGNTIYF
TGTGCCAGCAGCCAGTGGACATCCGGCCGCTCTGGAAACACCATATATTTT
>NA|TRBD2|TRBJ2-5|TRBV11-2
CASSFGGGGVGETQYF
TGTGCCAGCAGCTTTGGGGGCGGGGGGGTTGGAGAGACCCAGTACTTC
>NA|TRBD2|TRBJ2-1|TRBV19
CASSIQAGGRYEQFF
TGTGCCAGTAGTATTCAAGCGGGGGGTAGATATGAGCAGTTCTTC
>NA|TRBD1|TRBJ2-7|TRBV6-5
CASSYDRVGSYEQYF
TGTGCCAGCAGTTACGACAGGGTGGGGTCCTACGAGCAGTACTTC
>few|TRBD1|TRBJ1-1|TRBV28
CASSRPGTGRGDTEAFF
TGTGCCAGCAGTCGACCAGGGACAGGTAGGGGGGACACTGAAGCTTTCTTT
>NA|TRBD1|TRBJ1-2|TRBV5-3
CARLAGDRETGYTF
TGTGCCAGATTGGCCGGAGACAGGGAGACTGGCTACACCTTC
>NA|TRBD1|TRBJ1-1|TRBV6-5
CASSFAQGGRTEAFF
TGTGCCAGCAGCTTTGCACAGGGGGGACGCACTGAAGCTTTCTTT
>NA|NA|TRBJ1-2|TRBV3-1/TRBV3-2
CASSQDGPARYGYTF
TGTGCCAGCAGCCAAGATGGGCCCGCAAGATATGGCTACACCTTC
>large|NA|TRBJ1-1|TRBV7-9
CASSPSGPNTEAFF
TGTGCCAGCAGCCCTTCAGGGCCGAACACTGAAGCTTTCTTT
>NA|NA|TRBJ1-6|TRBV30
CAWRPGSMNPLHF
TGTGCCTGGAGGCCGGGTTCCATGAACCCCCTCCACTTT
>NA|NA|TRBJ2-5|TRBV7-8
CASSPISETQYF
TGTGCCAGCAGCCCTATAAGCGAGACCCAGTACTTC
>NA|NA|TRBJ2-7|TRBV6-5
CASSLSGTGHYEQYF
TGTGCCAGCAGCCTCTCCGGGACTGGGCACTACGAGCAGTACTTC
>NA|TRBD2|TRBJ2-5|TRBV7-9
CASSSLTSGGAQETQYF
TGTGCCAGCAGCTCCTTGACTAGCGGGGGGGCCCAAGAGACCCAGTACTTC
>NA|TRBD2|TRBJ2-2|TRBV3-1/TRBV3-2
CASSPRLGRTSGTGTGELFF
TGTGCCAGCAGCCCCCGCCTTGGGAGAACTAGCGGGACGGGGACCGGGGAGCTGTTTTTT
>NA|NA|TRBJ2-5|TRBV5-1
CASSYRDLETQYF
TGCGCCAGCAGCTACCGGGACTTGGAGACCCAGTACTTC
>NA|NA|TRBJ1-2|TRBV12-3/TRBV12-4
CASSFNSNYGYTF
TGTGCCAGCAGTTTCAACAGTAACTATGGCTACACCTTC
>NA|NA|TRBJ1-1|TRBV4-3
CASSQGEVNTEAFF
TGCGCCAGCAGCCAAGGGGAGGTAAACACTGAAGCTTTCTTT
>NA|NA|TRBJ1-1|TRBV5-6
CASSPDQRAEAFF
TGTGCCAGCAGCCCGGACCAGAGGGCTGAAGCTTTCTTT
>NA|NA|TRBJ1-2|TRBV5-6
CASSSPRRQQGYTF
TGTGCCAGCAGCTCCCCCCGCCGACAGCAGGGCTACACCTTC
>NA|NA|TRBJ1-5|TRBV4-3
CASSQDGYSNQPQHF
TGCGCCAGCAGCCAAGACGGTTATAGCAATCAGCCCCAGCATTTT
>NA|TRBD2|TRBJ2-7|TRBV7-3
CASSLFGGSTYEQYF
TGTGCCAGCAGCTTATTCGGGGGGTCAACCTACGAGCAGTACTTC
>NA|NA|TRBJ2-7|TRBV23-1
CASSQSSQGFSYEQYF
TGCGCCAGCAGTCAATCGTCGCAGGGCTTTTCCTACGAGCAGTACTTC
>NA|NA|TRBJ1-2|TRBV27
CASSFSEGGVYGYTF
TGTGCCAGCAGTTTTTCGGAAGGGGGAGTCTATGGCTACACCTTC
>NA|NA|TRBJ1-5|TRBV5-1
CASSLTGQSNQPQHF
TGCGCCAGCAGCCTGACAGGACAGAGCAATCAGCCCCAGCATTTT
>NA|TRBD2|TRBJ2-7|TRBV7-2
CASSLGGGLYEQYF
TGTGCCAGCAGCTTAGGGGGGGGACTATACGAGCAGTACTTC
>once|NA|TRBJ2-2|TRBV2
CATSQRWLERNTGELFF
TGTGCCACCTCTCAGCGGTGGCTGGAGAGAAACACCGGGGAGCTGTTTTTT
>once|NA|TRBJ2-6|TRBV14
CASSFKSGANVLTF
TGTGCCAGCAGCTTCAAATCTGGGGCCAACGTCCTGACTTTC
>NA|TRBD1|TRBJ2-3|TRBV2
CASSELSRGPGTDTQYF
TGTGCCAGCAGTGAACTTTCGAGGGGGCCGGGCACAGATACGCAGTATTTT
>once|NA|TRBJ1-4|TRBV2
CASSGRGGDEKLFF
TGTGCCAGCAGTGGGCGGGGGGGCGATGAAAAACTGTTTTTT
>NA|NA|TRBJ1-2|TRBV7-8
CASSLAETDYGYTF
TGTGCCAGCAGCTTAGCGGAGACAGACTATGGCTACACCTTC
>NA|NA|TRBJ2-7|TRBV4-2
CASSQVGAYEQYF
TGTGCCAGCAGCCAAGTGGGAGCCTACGAGCAGTACTTC
>NA|TRBD1|TRBJ2-3|TRBV5-1
CASSLGTGDFTDTQYF
TGCGCCAGCAGCTTGGGGACAGGGGACTTCACAGATACGCAGTATTTT
>NA|NA|TRBJ1-5|TRBV7-9
CATAGRGNQPQHF
TGTGCCACTGCGGGAAGGGGCAATCAGCCCCAGCATTTT
>NA|NA|TRBJ2-3|TRBV12-3/TRBV12-4
CASRLPAGTPYF
TGTGCCAGCAGACTCCCCGCCGGGACACCGTATTTT
>NA|NA|TRBJ2-7|TRBV3-1/TRBV3-2
CASSRRGGAYEQYF
TGTGCCAGCAGCCGAAGGGGCGGTGCCTACGAGCAGTACTTC
>few|NA|TRBJ2-7|TRBV29-1
CSVAVSYEQYF
TGCAGCGTGGCAGTCTCCTACGAGCAGTACTTC
>NA|NA|TRBJ1-2|TRBV3-1/TRBV3-2
CASSQLGTQDGYTF
TGTGCCAGCAGCCAACTCGGGACTCAAGATGGCTACACCTTC
>NA|NA|TRBJ2-1|TRBV5-1
CASSLYNEQFF
TGCGCCAGCAGCCTATACAATGAGCAGTTCTTC
>NA|TRBD1|TRBJ2-7|TRBV11-2
CASSLDGDRTYEQYF
TGTGCCAGCAGCTTGGATGGGGACAGGACCTACGAGCAGTACTTC
>once|TRBD2|TRBJ2-7|TRBV7-8
CASSSGLAGATVGQYF
TGTGCCAGCAGCTCAGGACTAGCGGGGGCCACCGTAGGGCAGTACTTC
>NA|TRBD2|TRBJ2-1|TRBV9
CASSVGPSGGYNEQFF
TGTGCCAGCAGCGTAGGGCCTAGCGGGGGATACAATGAGCAGTTCTTC
>few|NA|TRBJ1-1|TRBV7-9
CASSISTPNTEAFF
TGTGCCAGCAGCATCTCGACACCGAACACTGAAGCTTTCTTT
>NA|NA|TRBJ2-7|TRBV6-6
CASSYQGAYEQYF
TGTGCCAGCAGTTACCAGGGTGCCTACGAGCAGTACTTC
>few|NA|TRBJ2-2|TRBV6-1
CASSEGGAGGELFF
TGTGCCAGCAGTGAGGGGGGGGCAGGCGGGGAGCTGTTTTTT
>NA|NA|TRBJ1-2|TRBV30
CAWRHIRHSYGYTF
TGTGCCTGGAGACACATCCGACATTCCTATGGCTACACCTTC